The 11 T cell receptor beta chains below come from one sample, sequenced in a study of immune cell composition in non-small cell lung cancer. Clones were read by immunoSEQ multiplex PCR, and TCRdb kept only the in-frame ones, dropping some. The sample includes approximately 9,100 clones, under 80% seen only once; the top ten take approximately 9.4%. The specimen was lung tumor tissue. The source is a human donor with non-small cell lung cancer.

This CDR3 is CASAGTDYEQYF. The CDR3 DNA sequence: TGCGCCAGCGCCGGGACAGACTACGAGCAGTACTTC. V usage is TRBV5-1 and J usage is TRBJ2-5; 7 bases match TRBD1. The DNA end is a closer match to TRBJ2-7, so the J assignment may be wrong. CDR3 length equals 12 residues. Germline V gene lookup returns CDR1 SGHRS and CDR2 YFSETQ.

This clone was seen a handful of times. CDR3 sequence reads: CASTTTGGYQPQHF. The DNA for the CDR3 is TGTGCCAGCACCACCACAGGGGGCTATCAGCCCCAGCATTTT. The V call is TRBV5-5, the J call TRBJ1-5; TRBD1 matches 9 bases. Germline V gene lookup returns CDR1 SGHKS and CDR2 YYEKEE (reference sequence). With 6 bases clipped from V and 5 bases from J, the junction kept 6 bases outside the gene matches. This CDR3 spans 14 amino acids.

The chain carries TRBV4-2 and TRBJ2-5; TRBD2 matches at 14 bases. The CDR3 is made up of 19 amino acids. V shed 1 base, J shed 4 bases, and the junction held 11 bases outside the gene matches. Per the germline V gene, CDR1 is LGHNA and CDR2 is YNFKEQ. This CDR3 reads CASSQGAGTSGGRVETQYF. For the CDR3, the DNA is TGTGCCAGCAGCCAAGGAGCCGGGACTAGCGGGGGCCGGGTAGAGACCCAGTACTTC.

As DNA, the CDR3 is TGCGCCAGCAGCTTGGACAGACCGGACTATGGCTACACCTTC. It is translated as CASSLDRPDYGYTF. The rearrangement uses TRBV5-1 and TRBJ1-2; D ambiguous. Trimming took off 0 bases at V and 3 bases at J, with 9 bases between the two ends. CDR1 and CDR2 (germline): SGHRS, YFSETQ. CDR3 length: 14 residues.

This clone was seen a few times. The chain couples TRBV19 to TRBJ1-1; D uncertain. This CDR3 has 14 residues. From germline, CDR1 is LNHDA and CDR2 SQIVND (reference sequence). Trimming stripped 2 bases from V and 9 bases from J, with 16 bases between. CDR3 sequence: CASSIPSSVRKAFF. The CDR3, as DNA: TGTGCCAGTAGTATACCGTCGTCGGTGCGGAAAGCTTTCTTT.

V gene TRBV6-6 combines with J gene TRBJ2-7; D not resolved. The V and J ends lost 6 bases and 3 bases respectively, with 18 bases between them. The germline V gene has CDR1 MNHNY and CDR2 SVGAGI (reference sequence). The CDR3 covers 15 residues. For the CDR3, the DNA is TGTGCCAGCAGGGTAATGGCCGGACCTAGCTACGAGCAGTACTTC. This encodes CASRVMAGPSYEQYF.

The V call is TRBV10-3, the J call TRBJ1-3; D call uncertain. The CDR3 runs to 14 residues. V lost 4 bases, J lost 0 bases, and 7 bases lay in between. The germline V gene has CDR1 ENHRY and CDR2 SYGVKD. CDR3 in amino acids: CAISGTVSGNTIYF. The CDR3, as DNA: TGTGCCATCAGTGGAACCGTCTCTGGAAACACCATATATTTT.

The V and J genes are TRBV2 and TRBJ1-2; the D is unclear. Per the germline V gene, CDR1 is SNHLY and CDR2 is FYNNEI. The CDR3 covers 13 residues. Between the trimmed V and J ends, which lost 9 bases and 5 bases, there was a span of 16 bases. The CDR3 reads CASLASRPYGYTF. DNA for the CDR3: TGTGCCAGTTTAGCCAGCAGGCCGTATGGCTACACCTTC.

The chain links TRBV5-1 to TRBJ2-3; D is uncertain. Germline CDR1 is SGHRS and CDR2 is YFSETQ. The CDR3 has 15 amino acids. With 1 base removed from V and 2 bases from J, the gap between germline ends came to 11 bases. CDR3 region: CASSLLGNPTDTQYF. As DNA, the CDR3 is TGCGCCAGCAGCTTGCTAGGAAACCCCACAGATACGCAGTATTTT.

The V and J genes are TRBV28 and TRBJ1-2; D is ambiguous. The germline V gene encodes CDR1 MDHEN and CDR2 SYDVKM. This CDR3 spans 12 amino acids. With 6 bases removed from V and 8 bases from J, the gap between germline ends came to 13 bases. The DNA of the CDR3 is TGTGCCAGCAGGGAGTCCCAGCGGGGCTACACCTTC. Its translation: CASRESQRGYTF.

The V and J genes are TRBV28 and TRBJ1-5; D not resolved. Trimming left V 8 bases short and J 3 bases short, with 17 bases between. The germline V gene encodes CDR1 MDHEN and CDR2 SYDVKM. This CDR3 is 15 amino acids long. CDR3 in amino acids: CASQDGQVINQPQHF. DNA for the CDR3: TGTGCCAGCCAGGACGGGCAGGTAATCAATCAGCCCCAGCATTTT. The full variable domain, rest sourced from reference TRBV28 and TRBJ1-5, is DVKVTQSSRYLVKRTGEKVFLECVQDMDHENMFWYRQDPGLGLRLIYFSYDVKMKEKGDIPEGYSVSREKKERFSLILESASTNQTSMYLCASQDGQVINQPQHFGDGTRLSIL.